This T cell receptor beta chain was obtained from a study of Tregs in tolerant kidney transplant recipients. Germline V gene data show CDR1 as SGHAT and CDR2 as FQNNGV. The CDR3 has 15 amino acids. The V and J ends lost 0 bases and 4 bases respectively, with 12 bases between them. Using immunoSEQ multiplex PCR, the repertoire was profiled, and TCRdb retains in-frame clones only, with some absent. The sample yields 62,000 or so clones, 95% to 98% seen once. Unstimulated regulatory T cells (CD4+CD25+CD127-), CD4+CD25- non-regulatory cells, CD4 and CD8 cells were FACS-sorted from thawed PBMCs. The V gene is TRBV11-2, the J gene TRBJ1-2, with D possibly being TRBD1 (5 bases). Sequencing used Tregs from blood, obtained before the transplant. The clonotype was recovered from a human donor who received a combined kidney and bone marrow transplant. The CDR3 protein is CASSLEPTALYGYTF. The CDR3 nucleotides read TGTGCCAGCAGCTTAGAGCCGACAGCCCTCTATGGCTACACCTTC.